These 19 T cell receptor beta chains originate from one sample sequenced in a study of cytomegalovirus exposure and HLA in healthy donors. Use of 60 Vbeta and 13 Jbeta primers characterized the PCR. Clones were sequenced by immunoSEQ multiplex PCR, and TCRdb holds only the in-frame ones, with some missing. The data show roughly 60,000 clones, around three quarters seen once. Material: PBMCs. These receptors were collected from a woman aged 55-70 years in good health and CMV-seropositive.

This clone was counted a few times. This sequence joins TRBV29-1 and TRBJ2-4; 7 nucleotides align to TRBD2. CDR3 length equals 14 residues. V shed 2 bases, J shed 8 bases, and the junction held 9 bases outside the gene matches. Germline-derived CDR1 and CDR2 are SQVTM and ANQGSEA. Written as DNA, the CDR3 is TGCAGCGTTGAAATGGGGGAGGGGACGGACATTCAGTACTTC. Protein: CSVEMGEGTDIQYF. The full variable domain, its missing parts supplied by reference TRBV29-1 and TRBJ2-4, is SAVISQKPSRDICQRGTSLTIQCQVDSQVTMMFWYRQQPGQSLTLIATANQGSEATYESGFVIDKFPISRPNLTFSTLTVSNMSPEDSSIYLCSVEMGEGTDIQYFGAGTRLSVL.

The count of this clone is one. J is TRBJ2-1 and V is TRBV7-6; 9 bases line up with TRBD2. V shed 5 bases, J shed 8 bases, and the junction held 10 bases outside the gene matches. The CDR3 runs 15 residues. Germline lookup yields CDR1 SGHVS and CDR2 FNYEAQ. Written as DNA, the CDR3 is TGTGCCAGCAGCCCCGCGGGCGGGGGGGCCTATGAGCAGTTCTTC. Its protein is CASSPAGGGAYEQFF. Drawing the rest from reference TRBV7-6 and TRBJ2-1, the complete variable domain is GAGVSQSPRYKVTKRGQDVALRCDPISGHVSLYWYRQALGQGPEFLTYFNYEAQQDKSGLPNDRFSAERPEGSISTLTIQRTEQRDSAMYRCASSPAGGGAYEQFFGPGTRLTVL.

V gene TRBV28 combines with J gene TRBJ1-5; possibly TRBD1 for D (5 bases). CDR3 length: 12 residues. The germline V gene has CDR1 MDHEN and CDR2 SYDVKM. In nucleotides, the CDR3 is TGTGCGGTATACAGGTCCAATCAGCCCCAGCATTTT. Its protein is CAVYRSNQPQHF.

CDR3: CASSYQEGDNSPLHF. DNA of the CDR3: TGTGCCAGCAGTTACCAGGAGGGCGATAATTCACCCCTCCACTTT. This chain uses TRBV6-5 with TRBJ1-6; the D is unclear. This CDR3 is 15 amino acids long. V was cut by 2 bases and J by 5 bases, with 10 bases left in between. CDR1 is MNHEY, CDR2 SVGAGI, per germline.

DNA for the CDR3: TGTGCCAGCAGCCAGGACAGGGGCGAGCAGTACTTC. Translated, it gives CASSQDRGEQYF. V usage is TRBV2 and J usage is TRBJ2-7; 9 nucleotides agree with TRBD1. Germline V lookup: CDR1 SNHLY, CDR2 FYNNEI. V lost 6 bases and J lost 6; bases outside the gene matches: 3. The CDR3 extends over 12 amino acids.

This chain joins TRBV29-1 and TRBJ2-2; 8 bases agree with TRBD1. Germline V gene data show CDR1 as SQVTM and CDR2 as ANQGSEA. The CDR3 is 13 residues long. J lost 4 bases, V lost 7 bases, and 5 bases had no gene match. The CDR3 reads CSGRQGSTGELFF. The CDR3 nucleotides are TGCAGCGGCCGACAGGGGAGCACCGGGGAGCTGTTTTTT.

The chain couples TRBV5-1 to TRBJ2-6; maybe TRBD1 (6 bases). Per germline, CDR1 SGHRS and CDR2 YFSETQ. The germline V and J ends were trimmed by 2 bases and 2 bases, with 8 bases remaining between them. CDR3 length: 15 amino acids. The CDR3, as DNA: TGCGCCAGCAGCTTACAGGGCCCTGGGGCCAACGTCCTGACTTTC. It specifies CASSLQGPGANVLTF. Variable domain in full (rest from reference TRBV5-1 and TRBJ2-6): KAGVTQTPRYLIKTRGQQVTLSCSPISGHRSVSWYQQTPGQGLQFLFEYFSETQRNKGNFPGRFSGRQFSNSRSEMNVSTLELGDSALYLCASSLQGPGANVLTFGAGSRLTVL.

The rearrangement uses TRBV27 and TRBJ1-2; no clear D gene. V was pared by 6 bases and J by 4 bases, with 12 bases between. The CDR3 is 13 residues long. Germline V gives CDR1 MNHEY, CDR2 SMNVEV (reference sequence). The CDR3 DNA reads TGTGCCAGCAGACGCTCGGAGATCTATGGCTACACCTTC. Translated: CASRRSEIYGYTF.

Regarding this clone: An end of the junction differs from the germline gene, which may be a read error. V gene TRBV4-1 combines with J gene TRBJ1-1; TRBD1 matches at 7 bases. The CDR3 length is 17 residues. CDR1 is MGHRA and CDR2 is YSYEKL in the germline V gene. CDR3 region: CASSQAGGLGVGSEAFF. The CDR3 nucleotides are TGCGCCAGCAGCCAAGCAGGGGGGCTCGGGGTCGGGTCTGAGGCTTTCTTT.

The chain uses TRBV5-1 and TRBJ2-7, with 11 bases identical to TRBD1. With 2 bases clipped from V and 6 bases from J, the junction kept 1 base outside the gene matches. Germline CDR1 is SGHRS and CDR2 is YFSETQ. The CDR3 has 13 residues. The CDR3 DNA reads TGCGCCAGCAGCTTTGGGACAGGGGGCGAGCAGTACTTC. Protein: CASSFGTGGEQYF.

This clone was observed a handful of times. The rearrangement links TRBV19 to TRBJ1-5; a weak D match, TRBD1 (6 bases). CDR1 is LNHDA, CDR2 SQIVND, per germline (reference sequence). There are 15 residues in the CDR3. Trimming left V 5 bases short and J 4 bases short, with 15 bases between. As DNA, the CDR3 is TGTGCCAGTAGTGAACAGGGAACGGCGAATCAGCCCCAGCATTTT. It encodes CASSEQGTANQPQHF.

J is TRBJ2-7 and V is TRBV18; D remains ambiguous. The CDR3 runs 15 residues. Germline CDR1 KGHSH, CDR2 LQKENI. Trimming pared 2 bases from V and 0 bases from J, leaving 11 bases between. This CDR3 reads CASSPTGSPSYEQYF. The DNA of the CDR3 is TGTGCCAGCTCACCAACCGGGTCTCCCTCCTACGAGCAGTACTTC. The full variable domain, its missing parts supplied by reference TRBV18 and TRBJ2-7, is NAGVMQNPRHLVRRRGQEARLRCSPMKGHSHVYWYRQLPEEGLKFMVYLQKENIIDESGMPKERFSAEFPKEGPSILRIQQVVRGDSAAYFCASSPTGSPSYEQYFGPGTRLTVT.

This chain links TRBV14 with TRBJ1-2; D uncertain. Germline values: CDR1 SGHDN, CDR2 FVKESK. Trimming left V 6 bases short and J 7 bases short, with 9 bases between. This CDR3 is built from 11 residues. In nucleotides, the CDR3 is TGTGCCAGCAGACAAACGGGTGGCTACACCTTC. Encoded protein: CASRQTGGYTF.

This chain uses TRBV7-9 with TRBJ1-3; 9 positions match TRBD1. Germline V gene sequence: CDR1 SEHNR, CDR2 FQNEAQ (reference sequence). V gave up 5 bases and J gave up 4 bases; unmatched junction bases: 6. CDR3 length: 15 amino acids. Here the CDR3 reads CASSPNRGRGNTIYF. Here the CDR3 DNA reads TGTGCCAGCAGCCCGAACAGGGGGCGCGGAAACACCATATATTTT.

The gene calls are TRBV27 and TRBJ1-1; D is perhaps TRBD1 (6 bases). The CDR3 extends over 15 amino acids. Trimming left V 5 bases short and J 1 base short, with 14 bases between. Germline V gene sequence: CDR1 MNHEY, CDR2 SMNVEV (reference sequence). The CDR3 DNA follows: TGTGCCAGCAGTACTCGAGAGACAGGGAACACTGAAGCTTTCTTT. This translates into CASSTRETGNTEAFF.

The chain has TRBV28 and TRBJ2-7; 8 nucleotides match TRBD2. This CDR3 comprises 14 residues. J was trimmed by 3 bases and V by 2 bases; bases with no gene match: 3. In germline, CDR1 is MDHEN, CDR2 SYDVKM. The chain's CDR3 is CASSLAGGHYEQYF. Here the CDR3 DNA reads TGTGCCAGCAGTTTAGCGGGGGGCCACTACGAGCAGTACTTC. Full variable domain (remainder filled in from reference TRBV28 and TRBJ2-7): DVKVTQSSRYLVKRTGEKVFLECVQDMDHENMFWYRQDPGLGLRLIYFSYDVKMKEKGDIPEGYSVSREKKERFSLILESASTNQTSMYLCASSLAGGHYEQYFGPGTRLTVT.

The J gene is TRBJ2-7, the V gene TRBV7-6; D unresolved. The ends were cut back, 8 bases at V and 6 bases at J, with 14 bases in the middle. The CDR3 loop spans 12 amino acids. Germline assignment: CDR1 SGHVS and CDR2 FNYEAQ. The CDR3 spells CASRKGTGEQYF. The CDR3 coding sequence is TGTGCCAGCCGAAAAGGCACGGGCGAGCAGTACTTC.

This clone has a handful of counts. The chain joins TRBV7-2 to TRBJ1-4; 10 bases map to TRBD1. The germline gives CDR1 SGHTA, CDR2 FQGNSA. This CDR3 has 16 amino acids. V lost 4 bases to trimming and J lost 7 bases; unmatched junction nucleotides: 9. CDR3 sequence reads: CASSSNPGTGVEKLFF. The CDR3 DNA follows: TGTGCCAGCAGCTCAAATCCCGGGACAGGGGTTGAAAAACTGTTTTTT.

The chain has TRBV5-4 and TRBJ1-2, with D possibly matching TRBD1 (5 bases). Per the germline V gene, CDR1 is SGHNT and CDR2 is YYREEE (reference sequence). Deletions cut 3 bases from V and 12 bases from J, with 18 bases between. The CDR3 is made up of 13 amino acids. The CDR3 nucleotides are TGTGCCAGCAGCTCCCGGGGGACCGATGTCCACACCTTC. Residues: CASSSRGTDVHTF.